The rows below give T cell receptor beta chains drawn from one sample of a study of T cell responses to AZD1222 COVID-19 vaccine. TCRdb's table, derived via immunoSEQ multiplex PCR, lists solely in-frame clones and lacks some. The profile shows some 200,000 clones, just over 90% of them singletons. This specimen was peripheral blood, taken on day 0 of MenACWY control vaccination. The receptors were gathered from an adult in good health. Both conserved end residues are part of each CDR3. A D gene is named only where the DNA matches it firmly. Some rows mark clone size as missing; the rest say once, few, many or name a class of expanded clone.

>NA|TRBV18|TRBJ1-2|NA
CASSPRQLTIYGYTF
TGTGCCAGCTCACCCCGACAGCTAACTATCTATGGCTACACCTTC
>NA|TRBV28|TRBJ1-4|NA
CASTQSGPNEKLFF
TGTGCCAGCACCCAATCAGGGCCGAATGAAAAACTGTTTTTT
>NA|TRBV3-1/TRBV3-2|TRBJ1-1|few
CASSPPPNTEAFF
TGTGCCAGCAGCCCTCCACCGAACACTGAAGCTTTCTTT
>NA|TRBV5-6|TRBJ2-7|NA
CASSLAGDPYEQYF
TGTGCCAGCAGCTTGGCAGGGGACCCATACGAGCAGTACTTC
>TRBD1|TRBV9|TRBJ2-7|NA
CASSGGQGSYYEQYF
TGTGCCAGCAGCGGGGGACAGGGGAGCTACTACGAGCAGTACTTC
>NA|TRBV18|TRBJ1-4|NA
CASSPDDNYEKLFF
TGTGCCAGCTCACCCGACGACAATTACGAAAAACTGTTTTTT
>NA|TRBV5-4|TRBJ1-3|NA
CASSLRGVAGNTIYF
TGTGCCAGCAGCTTGCGGGGAGTCGCTGGAAACACCATATATTTT
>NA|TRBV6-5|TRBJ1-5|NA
CASSYSGGNQPQHF
TGTGCCAGCAGTTACTCGGGGGGCAATCAGCCCCAGCATTTT
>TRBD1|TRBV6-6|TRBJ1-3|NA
CASSWGQGGNTIYF
TGTGCCAGCAGTTGGGGACAGGGGGGAAACACCATATATTTT
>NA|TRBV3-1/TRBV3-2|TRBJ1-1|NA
CASSQGFPWGEAFF
TGTGCCAGCAGCCAAGGGTTTCCATGGGGGGAAGCTTTCTTT
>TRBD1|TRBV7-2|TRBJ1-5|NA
CASREQGRNQPQHF
TGTGCCAGCAGGGAACAGGGGCGCAATCAGCCCCAGCATTTT
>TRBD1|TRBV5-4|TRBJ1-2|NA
CASSATGNYGYTF
TGTGCCAGCAGCGCGACAGGGAACTATGGCTACACCTTC
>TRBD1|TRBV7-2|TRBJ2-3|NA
CASSSGQGLMVADTQYF
TGTGCCAGCAGCTCCGGACAGGGGCTGATGGTAGCAGATACGCAGTATTTT
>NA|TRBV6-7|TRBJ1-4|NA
CASSEGFEEKLFF
TGTGCCAGCAGCGAAGGGTTTGAGGAAAAACTGTTTTTT
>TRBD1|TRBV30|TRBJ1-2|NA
CALTRDRALYGYTF
TGTGCCTTGACTCGCGACAGGGCCCTCTATGGCTACACCTTC
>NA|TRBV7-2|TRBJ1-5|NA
CASSLAVDQPQHF
TGTGCCAGCAGCTTAGCAGTAGATCAGCCCCAGCATTTT
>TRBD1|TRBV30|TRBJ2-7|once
CAWSGQGANEQYF
TGTGCCTGGAGTGGGCAGGGGGCCAACGAGCAGTACTTC
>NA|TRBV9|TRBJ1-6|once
CASSVAADGHSPLHF
TGTGCCAGCAGCGTAGCCGCGGACGGTCATTCACCCCTCCACTTT
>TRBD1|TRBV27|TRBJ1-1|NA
CASRFGDRSTEAFF
TGTGCCAGCAGATTTGGGGACAGGAGCACTGAAGCTTTCTTT
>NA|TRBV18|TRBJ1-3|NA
CASSPTFGGNTIYF
TGTGCCAGCTCACCCACTTTCGGGGGGAACACCATATATTTT
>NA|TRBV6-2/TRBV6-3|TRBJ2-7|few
CASSDSYEQYF
TGTGCCAGCAGCGACAGCTACGAGCAGTACTTC
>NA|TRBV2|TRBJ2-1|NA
CASGTSGIYNEQFF
TGTGCCAGCGGGACCTCAGGGATCTACAATGAGCAGTTCTTC
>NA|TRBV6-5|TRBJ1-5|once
CASRVVGEPQHF
TGTGCCAGCAGGGTTGTTGGGGAGCCCCAGCATTTT
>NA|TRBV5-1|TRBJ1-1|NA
CASSVGFLGRTEAFF
TGCGCCAGCAGCGTCGGCTTTCTGGGGAGGACTGAAGCTTTCTTT
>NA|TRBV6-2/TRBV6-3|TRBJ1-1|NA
CASSAQLNTEAFF
TGTGCCAGCAGTGCACAGCTGAACACTGAAGCTTTCTTT
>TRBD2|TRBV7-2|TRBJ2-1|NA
CASSLGGGYSEQFF
TGTGCCAGCAGCTTAGGCGGGGGGTACAGTGAGCAGTTCTTC
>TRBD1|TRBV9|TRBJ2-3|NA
CASSGDRGSWDTQYF
TGTGCCAGCAGCGGTGACAGGGGATCGTGGGATACGCAGTATTTT
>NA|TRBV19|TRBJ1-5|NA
CASSQQGGNQPQHF
TGTGCCAGTAGTCAACAGGGCGGCAATCAGCCCCAGCATTTT
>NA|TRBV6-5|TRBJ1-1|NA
CASGRWGETEAFF
TGTGCCAGCGGAAGATGGGGGGAGACTGAAGCTTTCTTT
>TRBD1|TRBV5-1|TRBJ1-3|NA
CASSLGWGTAGSGNTIYF
TGCGCCAGCAGCTTGGGGTGGGGGACAGCTGGCTCTGGAAACACCATATATTTT
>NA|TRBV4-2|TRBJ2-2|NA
CASSPMLGVAGELFF
TGTGCCAGTAGCCCAATGCTGGGAGTGGCCGGGGAGCTGTTTTTT
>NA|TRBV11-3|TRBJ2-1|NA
CASSLARRNEQFF
TGTGCCAGCAGCTTAGCTCGTCGAAATGAGCAGTTCTTC
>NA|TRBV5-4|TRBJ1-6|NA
CASSVQGIHSPLHF
TGTGCCAGCAGCGTTCAGGGGATACATTCACCCCTCCACTTT
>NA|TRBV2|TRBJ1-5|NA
CASSEGQVNQPQHF
TGTGCCAGCAGTGAAGGGCAGGTGAATCAGCCCCAGCATTTT
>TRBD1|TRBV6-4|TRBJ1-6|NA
CASRADRVANSPLHF
TGTGCCAGCAGGGCCGACAGGGTGGCCAATTCACCCCTCCACTTT
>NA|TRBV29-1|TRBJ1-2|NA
CSVVGGNGYTF
TGCAGCGTTGTCGGGGGCAATGGCTACACCTTC
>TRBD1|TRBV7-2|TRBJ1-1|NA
CASSPYPIGQGATEAFF
TGTGCCAGCAGCCCTTATCCGATCGGACAGGGGGCAACTGAAGCTTTCTTT
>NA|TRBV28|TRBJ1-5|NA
CASLMARGNQPQHF
TGTGCCAGCCTCATGGCCAGGGGCAATCAGCCCCAGCATTTT
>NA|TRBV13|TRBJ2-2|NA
CASSRGIPVPGELFF
TGTGCCAGCAGCCGGGGTATCCCCGTCCCCGGGGAGCTGTTTTTT